This entry lists 10 T cell receptor beta chains sequenced from one sample in a study of blood T cell repertoires in COVID-19. Method: immunoSEQ multiplex PCR; TCRdb's copy keeps in-frame clones and lacks some. Of roughly 220,000 clones in the sample, 85% to 90% were seen once. Sample: peripheral blood. These receptors originate from an elderly man with acute or convalescent COVID-19.

CDR3 sequence: CASSDRDRGVYEQYF. CDR3 DNA: TGTGCCAGCAGTGACCGGGACAGGGGTGTCTACGAGCAGTACTTC. The genes are TRBV6-6 and TRBJ2-7; 10 bases are a match to TRBD1. CDR1 is MNHNY and CDR2 is SVGAGI in the germline V gene (reference sequence). The CDR3 extends over 15 amino acids. The V segment lost 5 bases and the J segment 3 bases; nucleotides outside the gene matches: 7.

The chain is built from TRBV6-5 and TRBJ2-4, with 8 bases identical to TRBD2. The V gene end was trimmed by 8 bases and the J gene end by 1 base; junction bases not matched to a gene: 7. Germline CDR1 MNHEY, CDR2 SVGAGI. This CDR3 is 15 amino acids long. The CDR3 here is CASSSGSGAKNIQYF. For the CDR3, the DNA is TGTGCCAGCTCCAGCGGGAGCGGGGCCAAAAACATTCAGTACTTC.

The chain combines TRBV6-5 with TRBJ1-1; tentatively, D is TRBD1 (6 bases). The germline CDR1 and CDR2 sequences are MNHEY and SVGAGI. The CDR3 loop spans 11 amino acids. Trimming took off 6 bases at V and 11 bases at J, with 13 bases between the two ends. The CDR3 DNA is TGTGCCAGCAGCGTACAGGGATTGGCTTTCTTT. It encodes CASSVQGLAFF.

The count of this clone is one. V and J are TRBV24-1 and TRBJ2-1; 8 bases are a match to TRBD1. CDR1 is KGHDR and CDR2 is SFDVKD in the germline V gene. V lost 4 bases and J lost 9; bases outside the gene matches: 1. CDR3 size: 12 residues. CDR3 nucleotides: TGTGCCACCAGTGACGGACAGGGTGAGCAGTTCTTC. Translation gives CATSDGQGEQFF.

The genes are TRBV11-3 and TRBJ2-7, with a weak D call TRBD1 (7 bases). CDR1 and CDR2 from the germline V gene are SGHNT and YENEEA. The CDR3 sequence is 12 residues long. Deletions cut 5 bases from V and 7 bases from J, with 12 bases between. CDR3 amino acids: CASSPGGREQYF. In DNA, the CDR3 is TGTGCCAGCAGCCCAGGGGGGAGGGAGCAGTACTTC.

In this sample, this clone turned up once. V is TRBV7-6 and J is TRBJ1-4; 9 bases line up with TRBD1. From germline, CDR1 is SGHVS and CDR2 FNYEAQ. V was pared by 3 bases and J by 8 bases, with 7 bases of the junction left unmatched. CDR3 length: 15 residues. CDR3 loop: CASSFSGTGKEKLFF. CDR3 bases: TGTGCCAGCAGCTTCAGCGGGACAGGGAAGGAAAAACTGTTTTTT. The variable domain in full, completed from reference TRBV7-6 and TRBJ1-4, reads GAGVSQSPRYKVTKRGQDVALRCDPISGHVSLYWYRQALGQGPEFLTYFNYEAQQDKSGLPNDRFSAERPEGSISTLTIQRTEQRDSAMYRCASSFSGTGKEKLFFGSGTQLSVL.

V usage is TRBV19 and J usage is TRBJ2-4; 8 nucleotides line up with TRBD1. Germline lookup yields CDR1 LNHDA and CDR2 SQIVND (reference sequence). This CDR3 is built from 13 residues. The ends lost 7 bases at V and 5 bases at J; junction bases unmatched: 4. In nucleotides, the CDR3 is TGTGCCAGTACAAGACAGGGGCAAAACATTCAGTACTTC. Encoded protein: CASTRQGQNIQYF.

Regarding this clone: At one end, the junction sequence differs from germline, possibly due to a read error. The V gene is TRBV28, the J gene TRBJ2-7, with 7 bases identical to TRBD1. Germline CDR1 is MDHEN and CDR2 is SYDVKM. The CDR3 totals 14 residues. CDR3 nucleotides: TGTGCCAGCAGTCATCTACAGGGGTCCTACGGGCAGTACTTC. Amino acid sequence: CASSHLQGSYGQYF.

This chain links TRBV13 with TRBJ2-3; tentative D call: TRBD2 (5 bases). Trimming shortened V by 5 bases and J by 1 base, and 13 bases separated the two germline ends. This CDR3 has 15 amino acids. Germline V gene lookup returns CDR1 PRHDT and CDR2 FYEKMQ (reference sequence). CDR3 sequence reads: CASSPRTHGTDTQYF. The DNA of the CDR3 is TGTGCCAGCAGCCCCCGGACTCACGGCACAGATACGCAGTATTTT.

CDR3 region: CASSLGTVSGTQYF. The CDR3 DNA is TGTGCCAGCAGTTTAGGGACAGTGAGTGGGACCCAGTACTTC. The V call is TRBV27, the J call TRBJ2-5; 7 nucleotides match TRBD1. Germline V lookup: CDR1 MNHEY, CDR2 SMNVEV (reference sequence). V lost 2 bases to trimming and J lost 7 bases; unmatched junction nucleotides: 7. The CDR3 runs 14 residues.